These T cell receptor beta chains were read from a single sample in a study of control samples from healthy donors and cancer patients. The method was immunoSEQ multiplex PCR; TCRdb's version includes in-frame clones alone and lacks a portion of them. This table has 70,000 to 75,000 clones, over 75% appearing once. Material for sequencing was blood. These TCRs come from a woman between 45 and 65 years old in good health. CDR3s include the opening cysteine and the closing phenylalanine or tryptophan.

TRBV6-6	TRBJ1-1	CASSRLAGDTEAFF
TRBV28	TRBJ2-5	CASSRGGVETQYF
TRBV11-2	TRBJ2-1	CASSWNGDVNNEQFF
TRBV28	TRBJ2-1	CASTPGGLPGNEQFF
TRBV12-3/TRBV12-4	TRBJ2-7	CASSFPSYEQYF
TRBV28	TRBJ1-5	CASSFSSAQHF
TRBV7-7	TRBJ2-2	CASSPGQGGTGELFF
TRBV11-2	TRBJ2-3	CASSLVGAGNTDTQYF
TRBV28	TRBJ2-1	CASSPDNRRYNEQFF
TRBV12-5	TRBJ2-2	CASGLVRSAGDTTGELFF